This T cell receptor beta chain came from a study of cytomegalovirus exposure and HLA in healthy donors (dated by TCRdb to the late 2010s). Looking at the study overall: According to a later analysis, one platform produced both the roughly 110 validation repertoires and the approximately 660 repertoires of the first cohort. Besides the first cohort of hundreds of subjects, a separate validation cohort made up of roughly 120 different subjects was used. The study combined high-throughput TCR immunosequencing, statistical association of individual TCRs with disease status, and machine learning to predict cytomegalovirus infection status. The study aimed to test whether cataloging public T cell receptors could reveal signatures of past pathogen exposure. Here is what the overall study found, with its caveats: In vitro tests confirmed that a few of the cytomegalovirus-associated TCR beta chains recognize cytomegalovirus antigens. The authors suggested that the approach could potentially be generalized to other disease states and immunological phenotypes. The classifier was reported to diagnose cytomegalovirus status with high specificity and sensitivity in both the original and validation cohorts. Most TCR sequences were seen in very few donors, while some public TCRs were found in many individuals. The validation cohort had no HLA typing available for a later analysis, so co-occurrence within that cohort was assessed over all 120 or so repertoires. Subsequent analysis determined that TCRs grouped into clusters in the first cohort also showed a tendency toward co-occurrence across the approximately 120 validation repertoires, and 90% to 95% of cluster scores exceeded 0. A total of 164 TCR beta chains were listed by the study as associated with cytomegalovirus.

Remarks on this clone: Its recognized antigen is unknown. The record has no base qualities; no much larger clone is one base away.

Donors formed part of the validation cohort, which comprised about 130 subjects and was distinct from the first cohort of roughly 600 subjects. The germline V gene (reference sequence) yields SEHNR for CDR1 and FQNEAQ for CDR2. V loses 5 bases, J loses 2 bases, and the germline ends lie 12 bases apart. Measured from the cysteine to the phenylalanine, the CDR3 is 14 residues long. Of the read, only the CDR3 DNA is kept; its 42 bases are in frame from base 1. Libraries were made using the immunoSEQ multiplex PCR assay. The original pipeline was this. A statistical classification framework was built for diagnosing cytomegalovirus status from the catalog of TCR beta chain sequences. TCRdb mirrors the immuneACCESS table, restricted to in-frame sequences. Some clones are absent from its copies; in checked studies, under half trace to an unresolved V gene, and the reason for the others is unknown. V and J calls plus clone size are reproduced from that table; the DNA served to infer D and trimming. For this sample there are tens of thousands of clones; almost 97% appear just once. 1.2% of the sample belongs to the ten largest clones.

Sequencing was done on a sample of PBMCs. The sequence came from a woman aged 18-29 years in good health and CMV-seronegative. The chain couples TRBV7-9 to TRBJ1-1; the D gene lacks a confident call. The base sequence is TGTGCCAGCAGCCATAGCGGGTACAACACTGAAGCTTTCTTT. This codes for CASSHSGYNTEAFF.